The present entry profiles one T cell receptor (beta chain) with its context. Antigen: not known. Germline CDR1 and CDR2: SGHTA and FQGNSA. V was clipped by 5 bases and J by 0 bases, with 11 bases between them. The CDR3 has 14 residues. This specimen belongs to a study of monozygotic twins with cystic fibrosis. Overall study results and limits: Monozygotic CF twins shared more identical nucleotide clonotypes than unrelated patients. Low clonality (median about 0.0095) suggested a mostly naive repertoire. Co-twins had the most similar V usage for 13 of 16 pairs, J for 8. In this small cohort, shared CDR3 numbers showed no association with age, concordance or disease severity.

Sequenced by immunoSEQ multiplex PCR; TCRdb stores in-frame clones only, minus some. The data hold tens of thousands of clones, with 75% to 90% observed a single time. This sequence originates from a girl aged 2-10 years with cystic fibrosis. The sample was blood. The chain links TRBV7-2 to TRBJ2-7; D gene unclear. CDR3 nucleotide sequence: TGTGCCAGCAGCCTCCAAACGAGCTCCTACGAGCAGTACTTC. Its protein product is CASSLQTSSYEQYF.